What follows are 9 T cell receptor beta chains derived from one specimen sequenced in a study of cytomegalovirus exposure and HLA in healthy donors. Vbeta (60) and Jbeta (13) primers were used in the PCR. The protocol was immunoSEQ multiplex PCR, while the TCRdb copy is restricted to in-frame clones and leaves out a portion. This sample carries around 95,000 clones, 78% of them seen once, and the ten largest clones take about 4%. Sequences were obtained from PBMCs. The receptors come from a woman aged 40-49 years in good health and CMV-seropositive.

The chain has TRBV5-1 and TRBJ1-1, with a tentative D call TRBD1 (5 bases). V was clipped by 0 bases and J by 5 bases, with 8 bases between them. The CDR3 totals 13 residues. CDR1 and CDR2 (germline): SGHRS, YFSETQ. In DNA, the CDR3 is TGCGCCAGCAGCTTGGAGGGGAGGACTGAAGCTTTCTTT. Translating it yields CASSLEGRTEAFF.

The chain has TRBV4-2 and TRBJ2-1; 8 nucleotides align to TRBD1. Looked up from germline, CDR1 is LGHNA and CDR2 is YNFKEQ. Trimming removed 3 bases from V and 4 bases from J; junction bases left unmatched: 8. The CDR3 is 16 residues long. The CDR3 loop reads CASSQDRADPYNEQFF. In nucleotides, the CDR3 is TGTGCCAGCAGCCAGGACAGGGCGGACCCATACAATGAGCAGTTCTTC.

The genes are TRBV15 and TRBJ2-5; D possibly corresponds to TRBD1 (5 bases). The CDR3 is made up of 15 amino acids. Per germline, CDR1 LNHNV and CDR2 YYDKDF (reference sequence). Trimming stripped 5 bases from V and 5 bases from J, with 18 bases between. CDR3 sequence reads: CATSPRIAAGETQYF. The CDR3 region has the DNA TGTGCCACCAGCCCTCGGATAGCCGCAGGGGAGACCCAGTACTTC.

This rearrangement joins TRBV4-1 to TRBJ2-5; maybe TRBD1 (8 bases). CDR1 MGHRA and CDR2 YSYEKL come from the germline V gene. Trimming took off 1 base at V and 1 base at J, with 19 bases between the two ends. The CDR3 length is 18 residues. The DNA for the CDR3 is TGCGCCAGCAGCCAAGCCCCTGAACAGGGGGGGATCCAAGAGACCCAGTACTTC. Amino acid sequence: CASSQAPEQGGIQETQYF.

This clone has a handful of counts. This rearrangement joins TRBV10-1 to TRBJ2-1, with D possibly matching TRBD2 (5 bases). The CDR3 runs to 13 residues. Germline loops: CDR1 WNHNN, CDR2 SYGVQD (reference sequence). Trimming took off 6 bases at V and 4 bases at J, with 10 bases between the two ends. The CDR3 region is CASSPGLYNEQFF. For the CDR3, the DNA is TGCGCCAGCAGCCCAGGACTTTACAATGAGCAGTTCTTC.

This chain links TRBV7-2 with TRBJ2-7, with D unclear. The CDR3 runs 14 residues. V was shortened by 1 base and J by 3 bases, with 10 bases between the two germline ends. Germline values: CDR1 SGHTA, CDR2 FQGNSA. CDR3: CASSLELGGYEQYF. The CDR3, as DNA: TGTGCCAGCAGCTTAGAATTAGGCGGCTACGAGCAGTACTTC. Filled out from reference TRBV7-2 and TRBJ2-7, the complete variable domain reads GAGVSQSPSNKVTEKGKDVELRCDPISGHTALYWYRQSLGQGLEFLIYFQGNSAPDKSGLPSDRFSAERTGGSVSTLTIQRTQQEDSAVYLCASSLELGGYEQYFGPGTRLTVT.

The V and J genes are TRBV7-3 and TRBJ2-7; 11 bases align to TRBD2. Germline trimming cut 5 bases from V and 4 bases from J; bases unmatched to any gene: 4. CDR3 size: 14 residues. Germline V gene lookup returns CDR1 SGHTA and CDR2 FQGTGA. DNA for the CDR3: TGTGCCAGCAGCCTAGCGGGAGGACAGTACGAGCAGTACTTC. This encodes CASSLAGGQYEQYF.

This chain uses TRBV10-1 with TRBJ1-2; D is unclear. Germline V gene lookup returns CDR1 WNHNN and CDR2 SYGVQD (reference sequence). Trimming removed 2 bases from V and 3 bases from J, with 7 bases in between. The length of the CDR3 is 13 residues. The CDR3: CASSELRDYGYTF. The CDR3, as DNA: TGCGCCAGCAGTGAGCTCCGGGACTATGGCTACACCTTC.

The CDR3 region has the DNA TGTGCCAGCAGCTTACAACCTAGCGAGAACACCGGGGAGCTGTTTTTT. It is translated as CASSLQPSENTGELFF. This chain joins TRBV7-2 and TRBJ2-2, with TRBD2 as a possible D gene (6 bases). The CDR3 sequence is 16 residues long. CDR1 SGHTA and CDR2 FQGNSA come from the germline V gene. V gave up 2 bases and J gave up 1 base, with 11 bases separating them.